This T cell receptor beta chain was captured by sequencing in a study of patients and donors after allogeneic stem cell transplantation (dated by TCRdb to about 2020). From cysteine to phenylalanine, the CDR3 is 16 amino acids long. Only the CDR3 DNA stays, 48 bases, in frame from base 1. V lost 4 bases and J lost 2 bases; the stretch between them is 15 bases long. CDR1 KGHDR and CDR2 SFDVKD are derived from the germline V gene. This clonotype appeared a few times. Its binding antigen is unknown. No quality values exist for individual bases; no much larger clone is one base distant. Library method: RT-PCR. For sequencing, a NextSeq 550 was employed. In-frame beta chains were kept once TCRdb had trimmed the public reads at Q25 with fastp and called clones with MiXCR. Entries are consolidated by CDR3 protein sequence, retaining the most common genes and DNA. In this sample the table shows fewer than 500,000 distinct CDR3 sequences, roughly 17% of which occur a single time. Of the sample, roughly 7% falls within the top ten clones.

Sequences were obtained from blood, either unsorted or a sorted T cell fraction (not recorded which). The clonotype was recovered from a human donor who was either an allogeneic HSCT recipient or a stem cell or donor lymphocyte infusion donor (not recorded which). It is not recorded whose cells these are; they may come from a transplant donor. The rearrangement joined TRBV24-1 to TRBJ2-3; the D call is tentative, TRBD1 or TRBD2, as each matches 5 bases. DNA sequence: TGTGCCACCAGTGAGCCCCGAGGGGACCCCACAGATACGCAGTATTTT. Translated, this gives CATSEPRGDPTDTQYF.